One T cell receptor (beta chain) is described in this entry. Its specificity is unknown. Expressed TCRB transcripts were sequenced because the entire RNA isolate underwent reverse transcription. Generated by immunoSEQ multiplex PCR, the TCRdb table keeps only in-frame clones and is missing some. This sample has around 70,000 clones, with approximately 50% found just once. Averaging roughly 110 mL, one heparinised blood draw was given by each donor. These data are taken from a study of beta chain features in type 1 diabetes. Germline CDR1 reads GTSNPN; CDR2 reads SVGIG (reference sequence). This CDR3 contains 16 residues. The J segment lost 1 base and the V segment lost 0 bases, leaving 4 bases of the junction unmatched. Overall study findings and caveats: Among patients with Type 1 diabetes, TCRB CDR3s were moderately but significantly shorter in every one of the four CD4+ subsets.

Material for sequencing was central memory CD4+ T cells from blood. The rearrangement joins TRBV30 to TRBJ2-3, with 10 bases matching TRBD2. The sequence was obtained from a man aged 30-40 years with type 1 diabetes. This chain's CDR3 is CAWSVALAGGTDTQYF. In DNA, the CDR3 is TGTGCCTGGAGTGTAGCGCTAGCGGGGGGCACAGATACGCAGTATTTT.